These 9 T cell receptor beta chains were all obtained from the same sample, sequenced in a study of regulatory T cells in long-lasting Graves disease. Construction of the TCR beta libraries employed iRepertoire HTBI primers in conjunction with Arm-PCR of CDR3 regions. TCRdb redid the calling of the multiplex PCR reads with MiXCR, one entry per CDR3 protein. The sample consists of fewer than 500,000 distinct CDR3 sequences, 15% to 20% of them appearing once. The time point here: newly diagnosed GD, antithyroid drugs for less than 3 months. There was RNA extracted from PBMCs, and the TCR library was made from it. This same sample was also taken into another study, of T cells in Graves' hyperthyroidism and ophthalmopathy.

This specimen consisted of peripheral blood mononuclear cells (PBMCs), obtained at new diagnosis, from a patient treated with antithyroid drugs. These receptors were taken from a man aged 35-49 years with Graves disease.

V gene TRBV27 combines with J gene TRBJ2-7, with 9 bases that match TRBD2. The CDR3 consists of 15 residues. Germline V CDR1 and CDR2: MNHEY, SMNVEV (reference sequence). V lost 5 bases and J lost 7; bases outside the gene matches: 12. The CDR3 reads CASSDPAGGPGEQYF. The CDR3, as DNA: TGTGCCAGCAGTGATCCAGCGGGAGGACCGGGTGAGCAGTACTTC.

Points on this clonotype: This may be a read error, as it is one base from a much larger clone. The chain's CDR3 is CASSYGLAGSPPTDMQYF. The DNA for the CDR3 is TGTGCCAGCAGTTATGGACTAGCGGGATCCCCCCCCACAGATATGCAGTATTTT. This chain uses TRBV6-5 with TRBJ2-3; 12 nucleotides align to TRBD2. The CDR3 loop spans 18 amino acids. Germline V CDR1 and CDR2: MNHEY, SVGAGI.

The sample holds a few counts of this clonotype. This chain uses TRBV12-3 or TRBV12-4 with TRBJ1-6, with D tentatively TRBD1 (5 bases). The CDR3 is made up of 18 amino acids. Trimming shortened V by 1 base and J by 0 bases, and 13 bases separated the two germline ends. CDR3 amino acids: CASSLGDGESSYNSPLHF. The DNA for the CDR3 is TGTGCCAGCAGTTTAGGGGACGGTGAGAGCTCCTATAATTCACCCCTCCACTTT.

Note on this clonotype: One end of the junction does not line up with germline, which may come from a read error. This chain connects TRBV6-2 or TRBV6-3 to TRBJ2-1, with TRBD2 identical over 16 bases. The CDR3 contains 17 residues. Germline V lookup: CDR1 MNHEY, CDR2 SVGEGT. CDR3 DNA sequence: TGTGCCGGCAGTGGGACAGGGACTAGCGGGAGGGCCAATGAGCAGTTCTTC. It specifies CAGSGTGTSGRANEQFF.

In this sample, this clonotype turned up many times. The chain uses TRBV10-3 and TRBJ2-3; 10 bases match TRBD1. Germline CDR1 is ENHRY and CDR2 is SYGVKD. This CDR3 comprises 13 residues. With 8 bases clipped from V and 2 bases from J, the junction kept 1 base outside the gene matches. CDR3: CAIGTGDTDTQYF. CDR3 nucleotide sequence: TGTGCCATCGGGACAGGGGACACAGATACGCAGTATTTT.

The sample holds many counts of this clonotype. The chain carries TRBV27 and TRBJ2-3; a weak D match, TRBD2 (7 bases). The germline V and J ends were trimmed by 4 bases and 3 bases, with 11 bases remaining between them. The length of the CDR3 is 14 residues. CDR1 is MNHEY and CDR2 is SMNVEV in the germline V gene (reference sequence). CDR3 bases: TGTGCCAGCAGTTACCGGGGGGCTACAGATACGCAGTATTTT. Protein: CASSYRGATDTQYF.

This clonotype was detected many times. The V gene is TRBV30, the J gene TRBJ1-5; D may be TRBD1 (5 bases). Trimming removed 0 bases at V and 3 bases at J, with 9 bases between. Germline assignment: CDR1 GTSNPN and CDR2 SVGIG (reference sequence). The CDR3 has 14 amino acids. The CDR3, as DNA: TGTGCCTGGAGTGTAGGGGCGAACAATCAGCCCCAGCATTTT. The encoded protein is CAWSVGANNQPQHF.

This clonotype has a single count. The chain is built from TRBV29-1 and TRBJ1-1; 8 bases are shared with TRBD1. Per the germline V gene, CDR1 is SQVTM and CDR2 is ANQGSEA. V lost 2 bases to trimming and J lost 0 bases; unmatched junction nucleotides: 2. This CDR3 spans 14 amino acids. CDR3 in DNA: TGCAGCGTTGAAACGACAGGGGTGAACACTGAAGCTTTCTTT. Protein sequence: CSVETTGVNTEAFF.

This clonotype has a handful of counts. The V gene is TRBV6-2 or TRBV6-3, the J gene TRBJ1-3; 8 positions match TRBD1. V shed 7 bases, J shed 7 bases, and the junction held 12 bases outside the gene matches. This CDR3 has 15 amino acids. Germline assignment: CDR1 MNHEY and CDR2 SVGEGT. CDR3 DNA: TGTGCCAGCACCGAAGGACAGGGAATTGGTAACACCATATATTTT. This gives the protein CASTEGQGIGNTIYF.